Each of the 10 T cell receptor beta chains below was sequenced from the same sample in a study of blood T cell repertoires in COVID-19. Using immunoSEQ multiplex PCR, the repertoire was profiled, and TCRdb retains in-frame clones only, with some absent. The sample lists 200,000 to 250,000 clones; approximately 86% were seen once. Material for sequencing was peripheral blood. The receptors were gathered from an older woman who had recovered from COVID-19.

The chain carries TRBV28 and TRBJ1-2, with 7 bases fitting TRBD1. Germline values: CDR1 MDHEN, CDR2 SYDVKM. The junction had 9 bases not matched to a gene; V was cut back by 8 bases and J by 3 bases. The CDR3 totals 14 residues. The CDR3 region has the DNA TGTGCCAGCCAGGCGACAGGGATTTACTATGGCTACACCTTC. Its translation is CASQATGIYYGYTF.

The rearrangement joins TRBV19 to TRBJ1-1; D is possibly TRBD1 (5 bases). V was shortened by 9 bases and J by 7 bases, with 15 bases between the two germline ends. Germline values: CDR1 LNHDA, CDR2 SQIVND (reference sequence). The CDR3 runs 12 residues. CDR3 region: CASLGVRGEAFF. DNA of the CDR3: TGTGCCAGCTTGGGGGTGCGGGGTGAAGCTTTCTTT.

This sequence joins TRBV27 and TRBJ2-5; 10 bases are a match to TRBD2. The junction had 8 bases not matched to a gene; V was cut back by 8 bases and J by 2 bases. Germline CDR1 is MNHEY and CDR2 is SMNVEV (reference sequence). The CDR3 is made up of 15 amino acids. CDR3: CASGRELAGQETQYF. CDR3 nucleotides: TGTGCCAGCGGGCGGGAACTAGCGGGGCAAGAGACCCAGTACTTC.

The genes are TRBV12-5 and TRBJ2-1; 8 bases are a match to TRBD2. Trimming cost V 1 base and J 6 bases; bases outside gene matches: 2. The CDR3 is made up of 14 amino acids. Germline assignment: CDR1 LGHNT and CDR2 FRNRAP. The CDR3 spells CASGLAGGANEQFF. For the CDR3, the DNA is TGTGCTAGTGGTTTGGCCGGGGGGGCCAATGAGCAGTTCTTC.

The V and J genes are TRBV5-1 and TRBJ2-3, with TRBD2 identical over 7 bases. The CDR3 extends over 14 amino acids. The germline V gene has CDR1 SGHRS and CDR2 YFSETQ. Losses at the gene ends were 7 bases for V and 3 bases for J; bases not matched to a gene: 8. CDR3 in DNA: TGCGCCAGCCTTGCCCTCGGGGGGACAGATACGCAGTATTTT. Its protein product is CASLALGGTDTQYF.

About this clone itself: One end of the junction fails to match germline, which may point to a read error. The chain is built from TRBV28 and TRBJ2-3; tentatively, D is TRBD2 (7 bases). The CDR3 has 14 amino acids. Germline-derived CDR1 and CDR2 are MDHEN and SYDVKM. The CDR3 DNA reads TGTGCCAGCATCATAGCCGCGGCGGGGGCCAGGCTGGATTTT. It specifies CASIIAAAGARLDF.

CDR3 amino acids: CASSGSVRHEQYF. The CDR3 coding sequence is TGTGCCAGCAGTGGGTCAGTCCGCCACGAGCAGTACTTC. The chain links TRBV2 to TRBJ2-7; D ambiguous. From germline, CDR1 is SNHLY and CDR2 FYNNEI. The CDR3 length is 13 residues. The V and J ends lost 4 bases and 5 bases respectively, with 12 bases between them.

The V call is TRBV5-1, the J call TRBJ2-5, with unresolved D. The CDR3 loop spans 14 amino acids. Trimming pared 0 bases from V and 1 base from J, leaving 7 bases between. In germline, CDR1 is SGHRS, CDR2 YFSETQ. The chain's CDR3 is CASSLANSQETQYF. CDR3 nucleotide sequence: TGCGCCAGCAGCTTGGCCAACAGCCAAGAGACCCAGTACTTC.

J is TRBJ1-5 and V is TRBV5-1; 7 bases map to TRBD1. CDR3 length equals 16 residues. The trim removed 0 bases at V and 2 bases at J, leaving 5 bases unmatched. Germline V gives CDR1 SGHRS, CDR2 YFSETQ. In DNA, the CDR3 is TGCGCCAGCAGCTTGGGAGGGGGCTCTGGCAATCAGCCCCAGCATTTT. It yields the protein CASSLGGGSGNQPQHF.

The chain combines TRBV14 with TRBJ1-6, with TRBD1 as a possible D gene (6 bases). This CDR3 spans 17 amino acids. V lost 4 bases and J lost 8, with 21 bases in between. The germline V gene encodes CDR1 SGHDN and CDR2 FVKESK. The CDR3 DNA follows: TGTGCCAGCAGCCCAGGACAGCAAGTAAAGGCTTATTCACCCCTCCACTTT. Translated: CASSPGQQVKAYSPLHF.